This record concerns one T cell receptor (beta chain) sequence. The protocol was immunoSEQ multiplex PCR, while the TCRdb copy is restricted to in-frame clones and leaves out a portion. Of about 660,000 clones listed, roughly 90% are singletons. The sample belongs to a study of shared T cell receptors in the human thymus. This CDR3 spans 19 amino acids. The V gene's germline CDR1 is LGHNA and CDR2 YSLEER. V lost 0 bases to trimming and J lost 0 bases; unmatched junction nucleotides: 11. These records were also assigned to another study, of human thymus T cells.

This chain uses TRBV4-3 with TRBJ2-3; 8 nucleotides match TRBD2. The sequencing input was thymocytes. The TCR sequence derives from a boy in the first two years of life with a congenital heart defect. Written as DNA, the CDR3 is TGCGCCAGCAGCCAAGATGAGGGAAGGGCTAGCGGGAGCACAGATACGCAGTATTTT. Translating it yields CASSQDEGRASGSTDTQYF.